This T cell receptor (beta chain) was captured in a study of cytomegalovirus exposure and HLA in healthy donors. The PCR ran on 60 Vbeta and 13 Jbeta primers. Repertoires were generated with immunoSEQ multiplex PCR, while TCRdb's copy carries only in-frame clones and drops some. This repertoire shows 200,000 to 250,000 clones, around 80% found once; its top ten account for over 0.5%. This clone was recorded only once. CDR3 length: 16 amino acids. Per germline, CDR1 MGHRA and CDR2 YSYEKL. The V end lost 2 bases, the J end lost 8 bases, and 18 bases lay between the germline ends. Sequencing was performed on PBMCs. This sequence joins TRBV4-1 and TRBJ1-4; D is possibly TRBD1 (5 bases). This TCR derives from a woman in her forties in good health and CMV-seronegative. CDR3 bases: TGCGCCAGCAGCCAATTTTGGGGGGTTTATGGAGAAAAACTGTTTTTT. Amino acid sequence: CASSQFWGVYGEKLFF.